Below, 19 T cell receptor beta chains from the same sample are listed, as sequenced in a study. Using its own MiXCR run on the 5' RACE reads, TCRdb lists one record per CDR3 protein. The repertoire holds approximately 11,000 distinct CDR3 sequences, over 15% seen once, with 3.5% to 4% in the top ten. Cells sorted as Tregs were CD4+, CD25+ and CD127-/low. Sequenced sample: Tregs sorted from a lymph node. The receptors stem from a female donor with breast cancer.

The table lists this clonotype with a few counts. V gene TRBV30 combines with J gene TRBJ2-5, with TRBD1 identical over 12 bases. Germline V gives CDR1 GTSNPN, CDR2 SVGIG (reference sequence). CDR3 length equals 13 residues. Unmatched junction bases numbered 3, after V lost 5 bases and J lost 5 bases. CDR3 region: CAWGTGGSETQYF. As DNA, the CDR3 is TGTGCCTGGGGGACAGGGGGCTCGGAGACCCAGTACTTC. Full variable domain (outside the CDR3, taken from reference TRBV30 and TRBJ2-5): SQTIHQWPATLVQPVGSPLSLECTVEGTSNPNLYWYRQAAGRGLQLLFYSVGIGQISSEVPQNLSASRPQDRQFILSSKKLLLSDSGFYLCAWGTGGSETQYFGPGTRLLVL.

In this sample, this clonotype turned up many times. The rearrangement uses TRBV12-3 or TRBV12-4 and TRBJ1-2; 7 nucleotides line up with TRBD1. V was clipped by 6 bases and J by 4 bases; unmatched bases: 5. This CDR3 is 13 amino acids long. For the CDR3, the DNA is TGTGCCAGCAGGCGACAGGGAGCCTATGGCTACACCTTC. Its translation is CASRRQGAYGYTF.

A remark on this clonotype: This CDR3 is missing its conserved last phenylalanine or tryptophan, likely due to a read error. V and J are TRBV6-5 and TRBJ1-1; maybe TRBD1 (6 bases). Germline V gives CDR1 MNHEY, CDR2 SVGAGI. CDR3 length equals 13 residues. The germline V and J ends were trimmed by 0 bases and 5 bases, with 7 bases remaining between them. Here the CDR3 DNA reads TGTGCCAGCAGTTACTCGCAGGGGACTGAAGCTTTCCGT. Encoded protein: CASSYSQGTEAFR.

This clonotype occurred many times. V and J are TRBV5-1 and TRBJ2-2; TRBD2 agrees at 10 bases. V was clipped by 7 bases and J by 2 bases; unmatched bases: 2. Per the germline V gene, CDR1 is SGHRS and CDR2 is YFSETQ. The length of the CDR3 is 14 residues. The chain's CDR3 is CASQLAGNTGELFF. CDR3 in DNA: TGCGCCAGCCAACTAGCGGGAAACACCGGGGAGCTGTTTTTT.

For this clonotype: Sequence at one end of the junction differs from germline and may be a read error. The CDR3 DNA sequence: TGTGCCAGCAGTGCGAATGTCGTAGATTTT. Encoded protein: CASSANVVDF. This chain joins TRBV6-1 and TRBJ2-3; no firm D call. CDR1 is MNHNS and CDR2 is SASEGT in the germline V gene. This CDR3 has 10 residues.

This clonotype is medium-sized. The CDR3 DNA follows: TGCGCCAGCAGCTTGGCCCCTAGCGGGATTCGACAAGAGACCCAGTACTTC. This sequence encodes CASSLAPSGIRQETQYF. The chain has TRBV5-1 and TRBJ2-5; the match to TRBD2 covers 9 bases. The germline gives CDR1 SGHRS, CDR2 YFSETQ. V lost 0 bases and J lost 2; bases outside the gene matches: 8. CDR3 length: 17 residues.

This clonotype was seen a few times. V and J are TRBV7-8 and TRBJ2-5; 7 bases map to TRBD2. Trimming took 4 bases from V and 3 from J; bases not matched to a gene: 5. This CDR3 comprises 14 residues. CDR1 SGHVS and CDR2 FQNEAQ come from the germline V gene. The CDR3 DNA follows: TGTGCCAGCAGCTCAGCGGGACTGGAAGAGACCCAGTACTTC. This translates into CASSSAGLEETQYF.

This clonotype was observed many times. The chain employs TRBV5-1 and TRBJ2-1, with 9 bases aligning to TRBD1. V trimming: 3 bases; J trimming: 6 bases; junction bases outside the gene matches: 10. The CDR3 is made up of 16 amino acids. CDR1 and CDR2 from the germline V gene are SGHRS and YFSETQ. The CDR3 DNA reads as TGCGCCAGCAGCTCCTTACCGGGACAGGGTAGCAATGAGCAGTTCTTC. Translating gives CASSSLPGQGSNEQFF.

V gene TRBV5-6 combines with J gene TRBJ2-7, with 9 bases fitting TRBD1. There are 14 residues in the CDR3. V dropped 2 bases and J dropped 6; count of bases not matched to a gene: 6. The V gene's germline CDR1 is SGHDT and CDR2 YYEEEE. In nucleotides, the CDR3 is TGTGCCAGCAGCTTCGACAGGGGGATGGGCGAGCAGTACTTC. It codes for CASSFDRGMGEQYF.

This clonotype turned up a few times. This chain uses TRBV28 with TRBJ1-5; D unclear. From germline, CDR1 is MDHEN and CDR2 SYDVKM. The length of the CDR3 is 18 residues. V lost 5 bases to trimming and J lost 2 bases, with 22 bases between them. CDR3 region: CASSPTWVRVYGNQPQHF. CDR3 coding DNA: TGTGCCAGCAGTCCGACATGGGTAAGGGTCTACGGCAATCAGCCCCAGCATTTT.

By proportion, this clonotype is medium-sized. The V and J genes are TRBV15 and TRBJ1-4; weak D call: TRBD1 (5 bases). Germline CDR1 is LNHNV and CDR2 is YYDKDF (reference sequence). The V end lost 0 bases, the J end lost 10 bases, and 6 bases lay between the germline ends. The CDR3 has 12 amino acids. CDR3: CATSRDQGKLFF. In DNA, the CDR3 is TGTGCCACCAGCAGAGATCAGGGAAAACTGTTTTTT.

In its sample, this clonotype ranks as medium-sized. The V gene is TRBV5-1, the J gene TRBJ2-1; a weak D match, TRBD2 (6 bases). V lost 4 bases and J lost 4, with 12 bases in between. CDR3 length equals 14 residues. Germline V CDR1 and CDR2: SGHRS, YFSETQ. For the CDR3, the DNA is TGCGCCAGCAGCCCGGAGGGGCCTTACAATGAGCAGTTCTTC. Translated, it gives CASSPEGPYNEQFF.

Many counts were recorded for this clonotype. The V gene is TRBV25-1, the J gene TRBJ2-1, with 8 bases matching TRBD1. V lost 5 bases to trimming and J lost 4 bases; unmatched junction nucleotides: 4. Germline V gene lookup returns CDR1 MGHDK and CDR2 SYGVNS. The CDR3 totals 14 residues. The CDR3 DNA reads as TGTGCCAGCAGTCCTGGACAGGGATACAATGAGCAGTTCTTC. It is translated as CASSPGQGYNEQFF.

Only a few counts were recorded for this clonotype. The germline gene is not matched at one end of the junction; a read error may be the cause. The chain links TRBV20-1 to TRBJ1-1, with D perhaps TRBD1 (5 bases). This CDR3 spans 12 amino acids. The V gene's germline CDR1 is DFQATT and CDR2 SNEGSKA (reference sequence). The CDR3 sequence: CSVKVGGTEASF. CDR3 coding DNA: TGCAGTGTGAAGGTAGGAGGGACTGAAGCTTCCTTT.

This clonotype showed up many times. The chain recombines TRBV7-9 with TRBJ1-2; D is unclear. CDR3 size: 14 residues. V was pared by 5 bases and J by 8 bases, with 18 bases between. Looked up from germline, CDR1 is SEHNR and CDR2 is FQNEAQ (reference sequence). CDR3 DNA sequence: TGTGCCAGCAGCACGCCCGGTGGGTTCTGGGGCTACACCTTC. This codes for CASSTPGGFWGYTF.

This clonotype ranks as medium-sized. This sequence joins TRBV2 and TRBJ1-2, with 8 positions matching TRBD1. Trimming removed 4 bases from V and 6 bases from J; junction bases left unmatched: 4. The CDR3 length is 13 residues. The V gene's germline CDR1 is SNHLY and CDR2 FYNNEI. CDR3 region: CASSGTGTNGYTF. CDR3 bases: TGTGCCAGCAGTGGGACAGGGACAAATGGCTACACCTTC.

This clonotype is medium-sized. J is TRBJ2-1 and V is TRBV2, with D hard to call. The V gene lost 1 base and the J gene lost 7 bases, with 5 bases spanning the gap. The CDR3 extends over 12 amino acids. The germline CDR1 and CDR2 sequences are SNHLY and FYNNEI. CDR3 nucleotide sequence: TGTGCCAGCAGTGAAGACAGTAATGAGCAGTTCTTC. Encoded protein: CASSEDSNEQFF. Using reference TRBV2 and TRBJ2-1 for the parts outside the CDR3, the full variable domain is EPEVTQTPSHQVTQMGQEVILRCVPISNHLYFYWYRQILGQKVEFLVSFYNNEISEKSEIFDDQFSVERPDGSNFTLKIRSTKLEDSAMYFCASSEDSNEQFFGPGTRLTVL.

The chain is built from TRBV11-2 and TRBJ2-5; no firm D call. CDR1 and CDR2 (germline): SGHAT, FQNNGV. Trimming stripped 4 bases from V and 4 bases from J, with 7 bases between. This CDR3 contains 12 residues. CDR3 sequence (DNA): TGTGCCAGCAGCTACGCCACAGAGACCCAGTACTTC. Translated, it gives CASSYATETQYF.

About this clonotype itself: Being one base from a much bigger clone, this may be a read error. The rearrangement joins TRBV29-1 to TRBJ2-7; 7 positions agree with TRBD2. CDR1 SQVTM and CDR2 ANQGSEA come from the germline V gene. This CDR3 is 12 amino acids long. The CDR3 DNA reads TGCAGTGCGGCGGGGGAGTTCTACGAGCTGTACTTC. Its protein is CSAAGEFYELYF.